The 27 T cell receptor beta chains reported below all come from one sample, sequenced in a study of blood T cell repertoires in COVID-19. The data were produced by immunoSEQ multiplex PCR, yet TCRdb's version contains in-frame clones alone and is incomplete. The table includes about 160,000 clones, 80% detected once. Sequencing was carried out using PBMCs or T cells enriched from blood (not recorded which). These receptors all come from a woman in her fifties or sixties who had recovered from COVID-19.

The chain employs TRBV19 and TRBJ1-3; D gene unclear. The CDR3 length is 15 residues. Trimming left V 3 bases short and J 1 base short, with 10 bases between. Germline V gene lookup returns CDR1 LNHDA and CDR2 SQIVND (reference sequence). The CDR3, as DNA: TGTGCCAGTAGTATTGAGGTAGTATCTGGAAACACCATATATTTT. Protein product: CASSIEVVSGNTIYF. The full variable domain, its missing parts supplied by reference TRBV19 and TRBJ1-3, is DGGITQSPKYLFRKEGQNVTLSCEQNLNHDAMYWYRQDPGQGLRLIYYSQIVNDFQKGDIAEGYSVSREKKESFPLTVTSAQKNPTAFYLCASSIEVVSGNTIYFGEGSWLTVV.

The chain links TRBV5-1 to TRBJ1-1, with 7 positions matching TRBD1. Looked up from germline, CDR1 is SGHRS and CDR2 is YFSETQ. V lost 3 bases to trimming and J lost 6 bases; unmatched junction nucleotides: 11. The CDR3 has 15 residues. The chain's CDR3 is CASSSFSHRGPEAFF. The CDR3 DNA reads TGCGCCAGCAGCTCCTTCTCGCACAGGGGCCCTGAAGCTTTCTTT. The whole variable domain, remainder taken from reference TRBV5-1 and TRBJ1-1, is KAGVTQTPRYLIKTRGQQVTLSCSPISGHRSVSWYQQTPGQGLQFLFEYFSETQRNKGNFPGRFSGRQFSNSRSEMNVSTLELGDSALYLCASSSFSHRGPEAFFGQGTRLTVV.

CDR3 sequence (DNA): TGCGCCAGCAGCTTGGCCCGAGCGGGGGGCTCCGCAAGGTACCAAGAGACCCAGTACTTC. It yields the protein CASSLARAGGSARYQETQYF. The chain recombines TRBV5-1 with TRBJ2-5; 9 bases fit TRBD2. Germline-derived CDR1 and CDR2 are SGHRS and YFSETQ. This CDR3 is 20 amino acids long. V shed 0 bases, J shed 0 bases, and the junction held 15 bases outside the gene matches.

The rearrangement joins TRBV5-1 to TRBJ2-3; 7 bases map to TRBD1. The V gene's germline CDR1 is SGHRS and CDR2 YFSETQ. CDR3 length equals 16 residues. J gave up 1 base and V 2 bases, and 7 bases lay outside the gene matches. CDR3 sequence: CASSLQGNPRTDTQYF. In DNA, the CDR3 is TGCGCCAGCAGCTTACAGGGGAATCCCCGCACAGATACGCAGTATTTT.

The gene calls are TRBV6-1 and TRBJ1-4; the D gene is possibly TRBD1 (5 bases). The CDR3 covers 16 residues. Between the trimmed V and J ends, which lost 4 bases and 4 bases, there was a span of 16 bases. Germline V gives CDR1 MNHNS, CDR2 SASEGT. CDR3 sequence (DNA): TGTGCCAGCAGTGCGAATCCCCAGGGTCATAATGAAAAACTGTTTTTT. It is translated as CASSANPQGHNEKLFF.

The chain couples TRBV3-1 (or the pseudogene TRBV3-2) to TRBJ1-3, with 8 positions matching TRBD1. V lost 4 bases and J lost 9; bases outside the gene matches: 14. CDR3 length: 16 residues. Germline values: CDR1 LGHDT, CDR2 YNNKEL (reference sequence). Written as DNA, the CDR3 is TGTGCCAGCAGCCCACTCAGGATACAGGGGGGCGGCACCATATATTTT. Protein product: CASSPLRIQGGGTIYF.

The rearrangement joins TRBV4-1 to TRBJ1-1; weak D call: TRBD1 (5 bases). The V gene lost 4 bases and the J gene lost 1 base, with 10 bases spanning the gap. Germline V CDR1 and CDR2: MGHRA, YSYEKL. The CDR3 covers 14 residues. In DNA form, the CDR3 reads TGCGCCAGCAGCCCGGGGCGGGAGAACACTGAAGCTTTCTTT. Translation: CASSPGRENTEAFF.

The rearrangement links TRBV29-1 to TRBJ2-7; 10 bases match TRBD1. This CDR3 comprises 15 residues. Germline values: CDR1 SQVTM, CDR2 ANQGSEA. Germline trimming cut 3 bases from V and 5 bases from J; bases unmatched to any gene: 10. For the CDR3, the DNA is TGCAGCGTTGAGGGGGCGGACAGGGGGATCGACGAGCAGTACTTC. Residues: CSVEGADRGIDEQYF.

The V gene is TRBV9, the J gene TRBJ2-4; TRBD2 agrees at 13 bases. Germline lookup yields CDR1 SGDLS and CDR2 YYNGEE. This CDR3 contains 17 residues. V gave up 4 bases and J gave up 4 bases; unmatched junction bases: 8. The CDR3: CASSPPTSGGRKNIQYF. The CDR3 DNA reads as TGTGCCAGCAGCCCCCCGACTAGCGGGGGGCGGAAAAACATTCAGTACTTC. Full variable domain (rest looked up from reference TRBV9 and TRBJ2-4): DSGVTQTPKHLITATGQRVTLRCSPRSGDLSVYWYQQSLDQGLQFLIQYYNGEERAKGNILERFSAQQFPDLHSELNLSSLELGDSALYFCASSPPTSGGRKNIQYFGAGTRLSVL.

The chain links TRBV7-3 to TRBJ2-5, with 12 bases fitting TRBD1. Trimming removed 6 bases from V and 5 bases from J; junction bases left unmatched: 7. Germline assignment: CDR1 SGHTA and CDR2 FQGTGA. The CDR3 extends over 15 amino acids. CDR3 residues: CASSRGTGGGETQYF. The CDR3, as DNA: TGTGCCAGCAGTCGCGGGACAGGGGGCGGGGAGACCCAGTACTTC.

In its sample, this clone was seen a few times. CDR3 in DNA: TGTGCCAGCAGTTTGGGGGGTGGTGAGCAGTTCTTC. Protein: CASSLGGGEQFF. The rearrangement joins TRBV6-5 to TRBJ2-1; D perhaps matches TRBD2 (6 bases). Germline V CDR1 and CDR2: MNHEY, SVGAGI. V lost 4 bases and J lost 9, with 10 bases in between. This CDR3 has 12 amino acids.

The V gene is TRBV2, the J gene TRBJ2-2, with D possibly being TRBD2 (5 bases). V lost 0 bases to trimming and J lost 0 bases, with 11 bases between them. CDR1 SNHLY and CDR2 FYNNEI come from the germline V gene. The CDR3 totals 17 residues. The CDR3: CASSEAPPGTNTGELFF. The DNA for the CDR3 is TGTGCCAGCAGTGAAGCGCCTCCGGGGACGAACACCGGGGAGCTGTTTTTT. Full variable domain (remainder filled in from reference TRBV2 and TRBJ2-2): EPEVTQTPSHQVTQMGQEVILRCVPISNHLYFYWYRQILGQKVEFLVSFYNNEISEKSEIFDDQFSVERPDGSNFTLKIRSTKLEDSAMYFCASSEAPPGTNTGELFFGEGSRLTVL.

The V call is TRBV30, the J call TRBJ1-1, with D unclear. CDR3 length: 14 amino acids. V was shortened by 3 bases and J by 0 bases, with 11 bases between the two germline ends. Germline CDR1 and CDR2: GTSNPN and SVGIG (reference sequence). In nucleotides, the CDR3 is TGTGCCTGGAGCTGGGGAGGAATGAACACTGAAGCTTTCTTT. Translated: CAWSWGGMNTEAFF. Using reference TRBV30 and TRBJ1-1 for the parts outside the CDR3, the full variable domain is SQTIHQWPATLVQPVGSPLSLECTVEGTSNPNLYWYRQAAGRGLQLLFYSVGIGQISSEVPQNLSASRPQDRQFILSSKKLLLSDSGFYLCAWSWGGMNTEAFFGQGTRLTVV.

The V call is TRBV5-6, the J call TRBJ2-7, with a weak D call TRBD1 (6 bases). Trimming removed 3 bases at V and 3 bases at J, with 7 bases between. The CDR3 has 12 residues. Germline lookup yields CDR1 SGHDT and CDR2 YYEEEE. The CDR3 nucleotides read TGTGCCAGCAGCTGGACAGACTACGAGCAGTACTTC. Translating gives CASSWTDYEQYF.

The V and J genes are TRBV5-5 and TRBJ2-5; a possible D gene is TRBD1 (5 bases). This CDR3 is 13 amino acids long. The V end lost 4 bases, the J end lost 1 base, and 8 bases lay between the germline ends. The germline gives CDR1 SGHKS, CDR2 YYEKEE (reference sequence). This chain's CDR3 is CASSDDSQETQYF. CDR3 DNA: TGTGCCAGCAGCGATGACAGCCAAGAGACCCAGTACTTC.

The DNA for the CDR3 is TGTGCCAGCCAGACTAGCGATGCCTACGAGCAGTACTTC. Its translation: CASQTSDAYEQYF. The chain employs TRBV2 and TRBJ2-7, with 8 bases identical to TRBD2. Germline values: CDR1 SNHLY, CDR2 FYNNEI. The CDR3 extends over 13 amino acids. With 8 bases clipped from V and 2 bases from J, the junction kept 5 bases outside the gene matches.

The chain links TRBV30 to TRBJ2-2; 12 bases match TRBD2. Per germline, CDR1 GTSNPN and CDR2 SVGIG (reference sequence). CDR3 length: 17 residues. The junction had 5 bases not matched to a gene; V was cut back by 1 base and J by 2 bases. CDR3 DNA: TGTGCCTGGAGTGGACTAGCGGGGGACATTAACACCGGGGAGCTGTTTTTT. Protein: CAWSGLAGDINTGELFF. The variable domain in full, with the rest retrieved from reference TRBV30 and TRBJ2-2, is SQTIHQWPATLVQPVGSPLSLECTVEGTSNPNLYWYRQAAGRGLQLLFYSVGIGQISSEVPQNLSASRPQDRQFILSSKKLLLSDSGFYLCAWSGLAGDINTGELFFGEGSRLTVL.

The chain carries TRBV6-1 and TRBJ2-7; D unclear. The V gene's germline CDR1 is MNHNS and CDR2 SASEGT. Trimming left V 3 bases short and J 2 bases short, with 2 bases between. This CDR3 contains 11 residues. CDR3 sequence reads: CASSDTYEQYF. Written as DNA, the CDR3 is TGTGCCAGCAGTGATACCTACGAGCAGTACTTC.

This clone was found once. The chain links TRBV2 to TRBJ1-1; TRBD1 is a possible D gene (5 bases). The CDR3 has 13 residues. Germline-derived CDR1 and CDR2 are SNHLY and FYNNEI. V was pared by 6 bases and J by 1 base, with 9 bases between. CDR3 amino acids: CASRDTENTEAFF. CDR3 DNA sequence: TGTGCCAGCAGGGACACCGAGAACACTGAAGCTTTCTTT. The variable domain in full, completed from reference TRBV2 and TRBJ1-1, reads EPEVTQTPSHQVTQMGQEVILRCVPISNHLYFYWYRQILGQKVEFLVSFYNNEISEKSEIFDDQFSVERPDGSNFTLKIRSTKLEDSAMYFCASRDTENTEAFFGQGTRLTVV.

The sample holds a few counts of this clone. Written as DNA, the CDR3 is TGTGCCAGCAACCGAGGACAGGCCTCGGGTAACTATGGCTACACCTTC. Amino acid sequence: CASNRGQASGNYGYTF. J is TRBJ1-2 and V is TRBV2; 7 bases are a match to TRBD1. Trimming removed 7 bases from V and 1 base from J; junction bases left unmatched: 12. Germline CDR1 SNHLY, CDR2 FYNNEI. The CDR3 contains 16 residues.

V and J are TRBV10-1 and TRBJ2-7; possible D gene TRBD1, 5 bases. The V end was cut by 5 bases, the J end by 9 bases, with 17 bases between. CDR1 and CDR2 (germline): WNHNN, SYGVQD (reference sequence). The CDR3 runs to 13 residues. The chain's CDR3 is CASSSIRDSAQYF. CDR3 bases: TGCGCCAGCAGTTCAATCAGGGATTCCGCGCAGTACTTC.

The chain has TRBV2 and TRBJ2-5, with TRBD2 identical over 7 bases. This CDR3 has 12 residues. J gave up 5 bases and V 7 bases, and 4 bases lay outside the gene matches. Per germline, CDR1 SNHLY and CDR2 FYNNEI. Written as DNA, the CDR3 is TGTGCCAGCAAGTCGGGGGGTGAGACCCAGTACTTC. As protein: CASKSGGETQYF.

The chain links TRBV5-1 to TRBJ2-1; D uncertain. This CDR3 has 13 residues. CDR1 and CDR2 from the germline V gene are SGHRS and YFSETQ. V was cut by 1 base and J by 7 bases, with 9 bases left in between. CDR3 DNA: TGCGCCAGCAGCTTGAGTACTTGGAATGAGCAGTTCTTC. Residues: CASSLSTWNEQFF.

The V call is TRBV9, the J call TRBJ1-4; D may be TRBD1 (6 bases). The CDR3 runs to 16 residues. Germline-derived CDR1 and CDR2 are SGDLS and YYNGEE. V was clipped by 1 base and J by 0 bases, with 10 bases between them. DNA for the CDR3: TGTGCCAGCAGCGTAACTGGGGGCCCAACTAATGAAAAACTGTTTTTT. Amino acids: CASSVTGGPTNEKLFF. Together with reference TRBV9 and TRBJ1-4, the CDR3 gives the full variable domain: DSGVTQTPKHLITATGQRVTLRCSPRSGDLSVYWYQQSLDQGLQFLIQYYNGEERAKGNILERFSAQQFPDLHSELNLSSLELGDSALYFCASSVTGGPTNEKLFFGSGTQLSVL.

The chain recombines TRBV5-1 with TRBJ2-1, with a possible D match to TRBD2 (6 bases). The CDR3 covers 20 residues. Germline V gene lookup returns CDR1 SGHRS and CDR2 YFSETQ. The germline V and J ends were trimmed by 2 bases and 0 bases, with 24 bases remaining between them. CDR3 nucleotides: TGCGCCAGCAGCTTAACCCCCCCGGCCCCCGACGGGAGCTCCTACAATGAGCAGTTCTTC. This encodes CASSLTPPAPDGSSYNEQFF.

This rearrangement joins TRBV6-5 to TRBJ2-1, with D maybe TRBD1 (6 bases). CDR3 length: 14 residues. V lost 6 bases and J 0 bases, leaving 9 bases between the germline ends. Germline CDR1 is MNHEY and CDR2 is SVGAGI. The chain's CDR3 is CASRRGSSYNEQFF. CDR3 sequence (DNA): TGTGCCAGCAGGAGGGGGAGCTCCTACAATGAGCAGTTCTTC.

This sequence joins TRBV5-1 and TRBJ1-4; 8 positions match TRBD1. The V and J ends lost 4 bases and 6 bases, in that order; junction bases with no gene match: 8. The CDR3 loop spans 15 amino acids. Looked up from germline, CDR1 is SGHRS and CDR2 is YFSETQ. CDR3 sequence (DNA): TGCGCCAGCAGCCCGGGAGACAGGGGCGATGAAAAACTGTTTTTT. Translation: CASSPGDRGDEKLFF.